This T cell receptor (beta chain) was retrieved from a study of CD8+CD57+ T cells in acquired aplastic anemia. For the study at large: Sorted CD4+ and CD8+ cells gave a mean 3.2 ug DNA, range roughly 0.18 to 27.4 ug. Study-level points and caveats: Controls and patients did not differ significantly in CD8+ Simpson's diversity. Twenty-nine CD8+ CDR3 sequences were shared between patients and controls.

V dropped 5 bases and J dropped 3 bases, with 18 bases sitting between them. The CDR3 has 15 amino acids. CDR1 is DFQATT and CDR2 is SNEGSKA in the germline V gene (reference sequence). Concerning this clonotype: Its specificity is unknown.

Template material for TCR beta VDJ and CDR3 profiling consisted of genomic DNA. A single record per CDR3 protein comes from TCRdb applying MiXCR to the reads. This table holds some 180,000 distinct CDR3 sequences, about half found once. The receptor was isolated from a human donor in good health. Sequenced material: sorted CD4+, CD8+, or CD8+CD57+ T cells (not recorded which) from PBMCs. The V and J genes are TRBV20-1 and TRBJ2-3; a possible D gene is TRBD2 (6 bases). CDR3 nucleotides: TGCAGTGCTGATCTGCGGGGTGTGGGGACAGATACGCAGTATTTT. It encodes CSADLRGVGTDTQYF.